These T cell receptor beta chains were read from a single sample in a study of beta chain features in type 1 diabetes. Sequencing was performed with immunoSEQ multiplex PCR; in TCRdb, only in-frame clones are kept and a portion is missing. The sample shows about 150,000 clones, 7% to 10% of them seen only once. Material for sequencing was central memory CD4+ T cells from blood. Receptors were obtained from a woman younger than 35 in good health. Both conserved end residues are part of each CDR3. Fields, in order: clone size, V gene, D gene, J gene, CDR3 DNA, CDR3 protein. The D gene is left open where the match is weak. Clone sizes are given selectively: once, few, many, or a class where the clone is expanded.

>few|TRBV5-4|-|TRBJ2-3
TGCGCCAGCAGCCAAGATACCGCGGATACGCAGTATTTT
CASSQDTADTQYF
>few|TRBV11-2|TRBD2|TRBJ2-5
TGTGCCAGCAGCTTAGGGAAGGGACAGACTAGCGGGAGCCGGGAGACCCAGTACTTC
CASSLGKGQTSGSRETQYF
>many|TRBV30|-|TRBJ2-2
TGTGCCTGGCGGGGAGGCGGGTATTCCGGGGAGCTGTTTTTT
CAWRGGGYSGELFF
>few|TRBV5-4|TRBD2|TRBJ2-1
TGTGCCAGCAGCAGCGGGACTACCTACAATGAGCAGTTCTTC
CASSSGTTYNEQFF
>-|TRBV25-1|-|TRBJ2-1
TGTGCCAGCAGTCCTTCAGCCGGGTACAATGAGCAGTTCTTC
CASSPSAGYNEQFF
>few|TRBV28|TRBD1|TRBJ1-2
TGTGCCAGCAGTGTACAGGGGGGAAACTATGGCTACACCTTC
CASSVQGGNYGYTF
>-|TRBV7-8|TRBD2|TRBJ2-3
TGTGCCAGCAGCTTAGAAGTAGGGACTAGCGGAGGGGAGGATACGCAGTATTTT
CASSLEVGTSGGEDTQYF
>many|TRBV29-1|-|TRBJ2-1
TGCAGCGTCTACCTTACTCGGGTTCAAAGTGAGCAGTTCTTC
CSVYLTRVQSEQFF
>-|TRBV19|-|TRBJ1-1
TGTGCCAGTACCGGAGGGGAATTGAACACTGAAGCTTTCTTT
CASTGGELNTEAFF
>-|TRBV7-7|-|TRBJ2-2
TGTGCTAGCAGACTCCAGGGATACACCGGGGAGCTGTTTTTT
CASRLQGYTGELFF
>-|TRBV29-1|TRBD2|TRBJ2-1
TGCAGCGTTAAAACGGGGGGAGTCTTCAATGAGCAGTTCTTC
CSVKTGGVFNEQFF
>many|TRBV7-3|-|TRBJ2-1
TGTGCCAGCAGCATCCAAGGGGGGGATGAGCAGTTCTTC
CASSIQGGDEQFF
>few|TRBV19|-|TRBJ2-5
TGTGCCAGTAGTATCCTACTCCAAGAGACCCAGTACTTC
CASSILLQETQYF
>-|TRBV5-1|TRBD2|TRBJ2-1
TGCGCCAGCAGCCCTAGCGGATACCTTTACAATGAGCAGTTCTTC
CASSPSGYLYNEQFF
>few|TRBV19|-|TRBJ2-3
TGTGCCAGTAGTGTGAAGGGGGGACAGCCTTTGGATACGCAGTATTTT
CASSVKGGQPLDTQYF
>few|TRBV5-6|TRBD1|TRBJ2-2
TGTGCCAGCAGCTTGGAGGCAGGGGGCAACACCGGGGAGCTGTTTTTT
CASSLEAGGNTGELFF
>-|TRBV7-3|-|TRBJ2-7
TGTGCCAGCAGCTTAAGAGGCAGGGCCGACGAGCAGTACTTC
CASSLRGRADEQYF
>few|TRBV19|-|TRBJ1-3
TGTGCCAGTAGTCCCTTGGGGGGGCGCGCAGGAAACACCATATATTTT
CASSPLGGRAGNTIYF
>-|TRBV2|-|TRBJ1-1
TGTGCCAGCAGGGGGGAGATCAGGGGTACTGAAGCTTTCTTT
CASRGEIRGTEAFF
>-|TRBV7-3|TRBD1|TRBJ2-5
TGTGCCAGCAGCTCACAGGGGCAAGAGACCCAGTACTTC
CASSSQGQETQYF
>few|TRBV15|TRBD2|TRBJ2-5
TGTGCCACCAGCAGAGATCGGGCGGGAGATGAAGAGACCCAGTACTTC
CATSRDRAGDEETQYF
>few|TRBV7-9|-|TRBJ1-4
TGTGCCAGCAGCCCCAGGGGCGCGAGGGAAAAACTGTTTTTT
CASSPRGAREKLFF
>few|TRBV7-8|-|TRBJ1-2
TGTGCCAGCAGGCCTCCAGGGGCTCTCTATGGCTACACCTTC
CASRPPGALYGYTF
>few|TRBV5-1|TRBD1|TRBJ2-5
TGCGCCAGCAGCTCCAGGGGGCAAGAGACCCAGTACTTC
CASSSRGQETQYF
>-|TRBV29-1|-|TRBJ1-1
TGCAGCGTTGGAGGAGCGGGGTTGATCAGATCGGACACTGAAGCTTTCTTT
CSVGGAGLIRSDTEAFF
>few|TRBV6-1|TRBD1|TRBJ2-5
TGTGCCAGCAGTAGCCCGGACAGGAAGACCCAGTACTTC
CASSSPDRKTQYF
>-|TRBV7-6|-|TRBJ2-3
TGTGCCAGCAGCTCCCTTACTGATACGCAGTATTTT
CASSSLTDTQYF
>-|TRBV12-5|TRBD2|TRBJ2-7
TGTGCTAGCCGGGTGGGACTAGCGAACGAGCAGTACTTC
CASRVGLANEQYF
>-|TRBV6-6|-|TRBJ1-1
TGTGCCAGCAGTCGACAGATGAACACTGAAGCTTTCTTT
CASSRQMNTEAFF
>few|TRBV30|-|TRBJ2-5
TGTGCCTGGAGTATCGGGTCGTACCAAGAGACCCAGTACTTC
CAWSIGSYQETQYF
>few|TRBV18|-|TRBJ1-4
TGTGCCAGCTCACTAGAGAATGAAAAACTGTTTTTT
CASSLENEKLFF
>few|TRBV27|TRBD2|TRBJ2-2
TGTGCCAGCAGTTTACGGCTAGCGGGAGGGACGACCGGGGAGCTGTTTTTT
CASSLRLAGGTTGELFF
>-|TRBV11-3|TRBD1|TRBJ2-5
TGTGCCAGCAGCCCCGGACAGGGGGGGACCCAGTACTTC
CASSPGQGGTQYF
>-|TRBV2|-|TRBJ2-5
TGTGCCAGCTCAAGGGGGGAGACCCAGTACTTC
CASSRGETQYF
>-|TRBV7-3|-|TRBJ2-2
TGTGCCAGCAGCTTGGCAACGAACACCGGGGAGCTGTTTTTT
CASSLATNTGELFF
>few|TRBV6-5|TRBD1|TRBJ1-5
TGTGCCAGCAGTCCGGACAGGGGGCATCAGCCCCAGCATTTT
CASSPDRGHQPQHF
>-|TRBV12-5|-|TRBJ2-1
TGTGCTAGTGGGGCGGGACTGGGGGCCTACAATGAGCAGTTCTTC
CASGAGLGAYNEQFF
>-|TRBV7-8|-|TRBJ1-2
TGTGCCAGCAGCAAGCAAAACCTTGACTACACCTTC
CASSKQNLDYTF
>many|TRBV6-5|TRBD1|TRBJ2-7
TGTGCCAGCTCTCGGGCAGGGGGCAACGAGCAGTACTTC
CASSRAGGNEQYF
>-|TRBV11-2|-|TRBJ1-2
TGTGCCAGCAGCTTAAGGGTGGGGCCCCTGGCTGGCTACACCTTC
CASSLRVGPLAGYTF
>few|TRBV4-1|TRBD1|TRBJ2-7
TGCGCCAGCAGCCCGGGACAGAATTCCTACGAGCAGTACTTC
CASSPGQNSYEQYF
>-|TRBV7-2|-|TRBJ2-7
TGTGCCAGCAGCCCGTTAGACGAGCAGTACTTC
CASSPLDEQYF
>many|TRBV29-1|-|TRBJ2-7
TGCAGCGTTAAGCTGGAGGGTACCTACGAGCAGTACTTC
CSVKLEGTYEQYF
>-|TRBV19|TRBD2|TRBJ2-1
TGTGCCAGCCTTTCGGGAGCGGGGGGGCCGATTGAGCAGTTCTTC
CASLSGAGGPIEQFF
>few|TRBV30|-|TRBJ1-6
TGTGCCTGGAGTGCTCGGGGACACAGATCAAGCTCCTATAATTCACCCCTCCACTTT
CAWSARGHRSSSYNSPLHF
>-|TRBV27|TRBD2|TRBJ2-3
TGTGCCAGCAGTTTACTAATCGATAGCGGGATGTTCAACACAGATACGCAGTATTTT
CASSLLIDSGMFNTDTQYF
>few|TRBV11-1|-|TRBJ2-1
TGTGCCAGCAGCTTAGCCAGGGGTGATGAGCAGTTCTTC
CASSLARGDEQFF
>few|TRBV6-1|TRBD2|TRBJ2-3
TGTGCCAGCAGGAGCGGGGGGAAGAGGGGTACGCAGTATTTT
CASRSGGKRGTQYF
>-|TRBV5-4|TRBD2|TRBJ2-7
TGTGCCAGCAGACCGAGACTAGCGGGAGCAATCGGAGAGCAGTACTTC
CASRPRLAGAIGEQYF
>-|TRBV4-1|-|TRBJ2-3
TGCGCCAGCAGCCCAGGTCCTAGCACAGATACGCAGTATTTT
CASSPGPSTDTQYF
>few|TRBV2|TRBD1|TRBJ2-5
TGTGCCAGCAGTAGGACAGGTGAAGAGACCCAGTACTTC
CASSRTGEETQYF
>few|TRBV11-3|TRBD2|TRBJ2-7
TGTGCCAGCAGCTCCCGACTAGCGGGAGTCTACGAGCAGTACTTC
CASSSRLAGVYEQYF
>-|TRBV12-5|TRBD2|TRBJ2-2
TGTGCTAGTGGTTTGGAGCGGGGCTCCACCGGGGAGCTGTTTTTT
CASGLERGSTGELFF
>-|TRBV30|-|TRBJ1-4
TGTGCCTGGAGTGTTTACAGCCGGGAAAAACTGTTTTTT
CAWSVYSREKLFF